This record covers a single T cell receptor beta chain. The same CDR3 arises from other DNA sequences in this sample as well. These data are taken from a study of cytomegalovirus exposure and HLA in healthy donors. The CDR3 extends over 16 amino acids. Germline lookup yields CDR1 WNHNN and CDR2 SYGVQD (reference sequence). The ends were cut back, 2 bases at V and 2 bases at J, with 14 bases in the middle. The PCR used 60 Vbeta and 13 Jbeta primers. Assay used: immunoSEQ multiplex PCR; TCRdb lists only in-frame clones, some missing. The sample records fewer than 200,000 clones, 10% to 15% being singletons.

Sample: PBMCs. The receptor comes from a man aged 45-60 years in good health and CMV-seropositive. This chain uses TRBV10-1 with TRBJ2-3; D unclear. The DNA for the CDR3 is TGCGCCAGCAGTGAGGGGCCAGTCTCTTTCACAGATACGCAGTATTTT. Translation gives CASSEGPVSFTDTQYF.